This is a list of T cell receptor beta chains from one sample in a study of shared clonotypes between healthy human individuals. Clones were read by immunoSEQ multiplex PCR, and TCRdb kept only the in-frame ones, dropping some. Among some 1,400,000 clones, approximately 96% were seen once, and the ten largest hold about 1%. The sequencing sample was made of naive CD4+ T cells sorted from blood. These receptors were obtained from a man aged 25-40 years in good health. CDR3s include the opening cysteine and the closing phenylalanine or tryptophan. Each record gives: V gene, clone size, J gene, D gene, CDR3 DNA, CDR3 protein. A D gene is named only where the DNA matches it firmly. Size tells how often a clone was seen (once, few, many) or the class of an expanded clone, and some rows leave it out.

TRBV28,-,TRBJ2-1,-,TGTGCCAGCAGTTTACTAGCAGTTAACAATGAGCAGTTCTTC,CASSLLAVNNEQFF
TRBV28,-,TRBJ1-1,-,TGTGCCAGCAGTTTACGCGTGAGTGAAGCTTTCTTT,CASSLRVSEAFF
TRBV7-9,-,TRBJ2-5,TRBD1,TGTGCCAGCAGCTTATCGTTACAGGGGGGCGGCGAGACCCAGTACTTC,CASSLSLQGGGETQYF
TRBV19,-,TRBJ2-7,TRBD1,TGTGCCAGTAGTACACGGACAGGGAATCCCTCGGAGCAGTACTTC,CASSTRTGNPSEQYF
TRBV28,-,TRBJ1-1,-,TGTGCCAGCAGTTTATCTCGGAATGAAGCTTTCTTT,CASSLSRNEAFF
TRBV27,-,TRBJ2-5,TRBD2,TGTGCCAGCAGTCAATTCCTAGCGGAAGAGACCCAGTACTTC,CASSQFLAEETQYF
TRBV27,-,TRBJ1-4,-,TGTGCCAGCTCCTCCCGGCCTGCAACTAATGAAAAACTGTTTTTT,CASSSRPATNEKLFF
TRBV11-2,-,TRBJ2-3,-,TGTGCCAGCAGCCCCCGGACAAAAACAGATACGCAGTATTTT,CASSPRTKTDTQYF
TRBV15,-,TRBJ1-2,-,TGTGCCACCAGCAGAGGGACACGGAATGGCTACACCTTC,CATSRGTRNGYTF
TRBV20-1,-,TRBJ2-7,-,TGCAGTGCCACCCTAGAGCAGTACTTC,CSATLEQYF
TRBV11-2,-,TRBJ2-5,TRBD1,TGTGCCAGCAGACGGACAGGGATTCGAGCAGAGACCCAGTACTTC,CASRRTGIRAETQYF
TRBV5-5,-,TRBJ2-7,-,TGTGCCAGCGGTCGGGAAGCCTACGAGCAGTACTTC,CASGREAYEQYF
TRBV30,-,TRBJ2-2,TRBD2,TGTGCCTGGTGTACTAGCGGGAGGGCGAACACCGGGGAGCTGTTTTTT,CAWCTSGRANTGELFF
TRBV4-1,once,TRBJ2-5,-,TGCGCCAGCAGGAGTACAGGGTATCAAGAGACCCAGTACTTC,CASRSTGYQETQYF
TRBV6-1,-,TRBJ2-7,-,TGTGCCACGCAGACAATAGGGGCGAACTACGAGCAGTACTTC,CATQTIGANYEQYF
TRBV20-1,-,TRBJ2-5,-,TGCAGTGCTAGGTCTGAGACCCAGTACTTC,CSARSETQYF
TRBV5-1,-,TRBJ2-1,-,TGCGCCAGCAGCTTGGGGGTCGACTCCTACAATGAGCAGTTCTTC,CASSLGVDSYNEQFF
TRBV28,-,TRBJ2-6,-,TGTGCCACCGAACCGAACTCTGGGGCCAACGTCCTGACTTTC,CATEPNSGANVLTF
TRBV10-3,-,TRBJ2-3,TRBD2,TGTGCCATCAGTGCAGCGGGGAACACAGATACGCAGTATTTT,CAISAAGNTDTQYF
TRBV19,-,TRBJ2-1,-,TGTGCCAGTAGTATAGGGTTCGGTGAGCAGTTCTTC,CASSIGFGEQFF
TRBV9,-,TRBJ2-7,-,TGTGCCAGCAGCGTTTCCACTAGCTCCTACGAGCAGTACTTC,CASSVSTSSYEQYF
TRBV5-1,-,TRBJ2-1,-,TGCGCCAGCAGCTTGACAGGCCGGACCGGGACCTCGATGAATGAGCAGTTCTTC,CASSLTGRTGTSMNEQFF
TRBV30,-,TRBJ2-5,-,TGTGCCTGGAGTGTAAGTCATGGCAAGACCCAGTACTTC,CAWSVSHGKTQYF
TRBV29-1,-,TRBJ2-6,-,TGCAGCGTTGCCAGCTCTGGGGCCAACGTCCTGACTTTC,CSVASSGANVLTF
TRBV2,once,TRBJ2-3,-,TGTGCCAGCAACCGGTTCGTGCTTGGCGGAGGCACAGATACGCAGTATTTT,CASNRFVLGGGTDTQYF
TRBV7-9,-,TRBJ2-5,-,TGTGCCAGCAGCCAAGAGGGGGGGTTACAAGAGACCCAGTACTTC,CASSQEGGLQETQYF